This TCR beta chain was sequenced during a study of CD8+CD57+ T cells in acquired aplastic anemia. For the study at large: Read counts for CD4+ cells (from healthy donors) averaged about 10.8 million. Regarding the study as a whole: Levels of CD8+ Simpson's diversity were not significantly distinct in patients versus controls.

This clonotype was observed once. Its antigen is undetermined. Trimming took off 3 bases at V and 6 bases at J, with 13 bases between the two ends. CDR1 is LGHDT and CDR2 is YNNKEL in the germline V gene (reference sequence). CDR3 size: 14 residues. CDR3 and TCR beta VDJ profiling relied on genomic DNA as the template. TCRdb called the reads again in MiXCR, with one record for every CDR3 protein. The data contain more than 150,000 distinct CDR3 sequences, about 47% of them seen just once; the ten biggest clones take up around 3%. The specimen sequenced was sorted CD4+, CD8+, or CD8+CD57+ T cells (not recorded which) from PBMCs. The chain has TRBV3-1 and TRBJ2-3; weak D call: TRBD2 (6 bases). The origin of this receptor is a human donor in good health. The CDR3 DNA reads TGTGCCAGCAGCCAGAGTGGAGGGGCGGATACGCAGTATTTT. Encoded protein: CASSQSGGADTQYF.